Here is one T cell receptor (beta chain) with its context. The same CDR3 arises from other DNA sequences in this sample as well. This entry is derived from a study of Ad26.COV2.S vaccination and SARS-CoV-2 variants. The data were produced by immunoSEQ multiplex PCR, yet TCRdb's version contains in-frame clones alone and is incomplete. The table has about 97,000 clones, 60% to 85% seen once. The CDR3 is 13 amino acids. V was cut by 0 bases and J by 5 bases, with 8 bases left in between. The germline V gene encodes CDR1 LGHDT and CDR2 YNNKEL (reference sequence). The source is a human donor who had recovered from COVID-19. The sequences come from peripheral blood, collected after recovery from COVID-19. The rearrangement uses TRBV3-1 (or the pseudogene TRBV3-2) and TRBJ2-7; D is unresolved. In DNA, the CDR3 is TGTGCCAGCAGCCAAGACGGTGGGGACGAGCAGTACTTC. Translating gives CASSQDGGDEQYF.